There are many counts of the clone carrying this T cell receptor (beta chain). The record originates from a study of CD8 T cells in ankylosing spondylitis. TCRdb re-derived calls from the 5' RACE reads in MiXCR, one entry per CDR3 protein. This table holds approximately 90,000 distinct CDR3 sequences, about 8.5% found once. Trimming cost V 0 bases and J 1 base, with 15 bases left between them. CDR3 length equals 16 residues. Germline V lookup: CDR1 DFQATT, CDR2 SNEGSKA (reference sequence). V and J are TRBV20-1 and TRBJ1-1; no definite D call. This clonotype was sampled from a male donor with ankylosing spondylitis or in good health (not recorded which). Sequenced material: blood, either unsorted or a sorted T cell fraction (not recorded which). The CDR3 region is CSARDPGGLANTEAFF. As DNA, the CDR3 is TGCAGTGCTAGAGATCCGGGAGGGTTGGCGAACACTGAAGCTTTCTTT.